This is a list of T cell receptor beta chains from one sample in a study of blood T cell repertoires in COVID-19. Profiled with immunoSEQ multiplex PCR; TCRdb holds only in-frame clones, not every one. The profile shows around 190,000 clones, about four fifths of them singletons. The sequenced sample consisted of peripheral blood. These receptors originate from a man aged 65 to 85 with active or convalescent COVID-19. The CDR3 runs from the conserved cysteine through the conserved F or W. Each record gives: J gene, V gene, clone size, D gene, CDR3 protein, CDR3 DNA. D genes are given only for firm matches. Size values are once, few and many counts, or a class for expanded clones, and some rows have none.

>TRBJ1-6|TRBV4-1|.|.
CASSQDPYNSPLHF
TGCGCCAGCAGCCAAGACCCTTATAATTCACCCCTCCACTTT
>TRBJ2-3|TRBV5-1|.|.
CASSLEATDTQYF
TGCGCCAGCAGCTTGGAAGCTACAGATACGCAGTATTTT
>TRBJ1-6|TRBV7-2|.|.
CASSLEKGGVSNSPLHF
TGTGCCAGCAGCTTGGAAAAGGGCGGGGTGTCGAATTCACCCCTCCACTTT
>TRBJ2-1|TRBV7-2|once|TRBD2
CASSLALAGGGEQFF
TGTGCCAGCAGCTTAGCGCTAGCGGGAGGGGGGGAGCAGTTCTTC
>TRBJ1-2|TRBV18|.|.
CASSPQTGQPNYGYTF
TGTGCCAGCTCACCGCAGACAGGCCAACCTAACTATGGCTACACCTTC
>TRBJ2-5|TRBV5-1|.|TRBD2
CASSLVPSGQETQYF
TGCGCCAGCAGCTTGGTTCCTAGCGGACAAGAGACCCAGTACTTC
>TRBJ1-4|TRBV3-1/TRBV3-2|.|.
CASSSPVGGGDEKLFF
TGTGCCAGCAGCTCCCCCGTCGGGGGAGGAGATGAAAAACTGTTTTTT
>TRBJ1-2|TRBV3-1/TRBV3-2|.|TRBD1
CASSQRVGGYDGYTF
TGTGCCAGCAGCCAACGAGTAGGGGGCTATGATGGCTACACCTTC
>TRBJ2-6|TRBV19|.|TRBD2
CASSILAGLQYSGANVLTF
TGTGCCAGTAGTATACTAGCGGGACTCCAATACTCTGGGGCCAACGTCCTGACTTTC
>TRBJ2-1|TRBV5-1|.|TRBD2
CASSPGLAGGISYNEQFF
TGCGCCAGCAGCCCGGGACTAGCGGGGGGGATTTCCTACAATGAGCAGTTCTTC
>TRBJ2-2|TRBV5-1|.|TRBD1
CASSLRVDRPTGELFF
TGCGCCAGCAGCTTGCGGGTGGACAGGCCAACCGGGGAGCTGTTTTTT
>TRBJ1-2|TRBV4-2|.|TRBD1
CASSQAAGQSPSGYTF
TGTGCCAGCAGCCAAGCTGCGGGACAGTCCCCTAGTGGCTACACCTTC
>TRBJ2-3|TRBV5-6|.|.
CASSVRWRSDTQYF
TGTGCCAGCAGCGTACGGTGGAGATCAGATACGCAGTATTTT
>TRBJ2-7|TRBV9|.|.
CASSLGASRDYEQYF
TGTGCCAGCAGCTTAGGGGCCTCACGCGATTACGAGCAGTACTTC
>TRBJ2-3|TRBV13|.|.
CAIPGGPRYAVF
TGTGCCATTCCTGGGGGCCCCAGATACGCAGTATTT
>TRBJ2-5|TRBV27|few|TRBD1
CASSSVWDREETQYF
TGTGCCAGCAGTTCGGTATGGGACAGGGAAGAGACCCAGTACTTC
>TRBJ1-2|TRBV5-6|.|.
CASSLAGTRIGYTF
TGTGCCAGCAGCTTGGCCGGGACACGGATAGGCTACACCTTC
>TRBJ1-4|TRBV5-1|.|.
CASRVSQSQEKLFF
TGCGCCAGCAGGGTTTCGCAATCACAGGAAAAACTGTTTTTT
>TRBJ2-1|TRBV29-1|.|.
CSVEEGTSGDNEQFF
TGCAGCGTTGAAGAAGGTACCTCAGGGGACAATGAGCAGTTCTTC
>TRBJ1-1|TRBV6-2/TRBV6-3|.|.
CASSYRGHFTEAFF
TGTGCCAGCAGTTACCGGGGACACTTCACTGAAGCTTTCTTT
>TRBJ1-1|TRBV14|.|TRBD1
CASSQAVGTGDSSFF
TGTGCCAGCAGCCAAGCGGTGGGGACAGGGGATTCTTCTTTCTTT
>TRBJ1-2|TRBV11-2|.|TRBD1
CASRTTGGNGYTF
TGTGCCAGCAGGACGACAGGGGGCAATGGCTACACCTTC
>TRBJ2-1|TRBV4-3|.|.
CASSQGPQGKNNEQFF
TGCGCCAGCAGCCAAGGGCCCCAGGGCAAGAACAATGAGCAGTTCTTC
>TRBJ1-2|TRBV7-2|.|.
CASSLGDRSRYGYTF
TGTGCCAGCAGCTTAGGAGATAGATCCCGCTATGGCTACACCTTC
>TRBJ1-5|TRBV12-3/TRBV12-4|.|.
CASSFYNQPQHF
TGTGCCAGCAGTTTTTATAATCAGCCCCAGCATTTT
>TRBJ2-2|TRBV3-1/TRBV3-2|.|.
CASSQARAPGELFF
TGTGCCAGCAGCCAAGCCAGGGCCCCCGGGGAGCTGTTTTTT
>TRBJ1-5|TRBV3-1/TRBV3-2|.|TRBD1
CASSQPGTGLFQPQHF
TGTGCCAGCAGCCAGCCAGGGACAGGGTTGTTTCAGCCCCAGCATTTT
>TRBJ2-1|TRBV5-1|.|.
CASSLGAAQNEQFF
TGCGCCAGCAGCTTGGGGGCAGCTCAGAATGAGCAGTTCTTC
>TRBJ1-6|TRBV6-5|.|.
CASSYSRPPGRSPLHF
TGTGCCAGCAGTTACTCGAGGCCCCCTGGGAGGTCACCCCTCCACTTT
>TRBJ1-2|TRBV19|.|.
CASSIRGGFRSWSGYTF
TGTGCCAGTAGTATTAGGGGAGGGTTCCGTTCCTGGAGTGGCTACACCTTC
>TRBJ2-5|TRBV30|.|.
CAWAVGDSNSKETQYF
TGTGCCTGGGCGGTGGGGGACTCCAATTCAAAAGAGACCCAGTACTTC
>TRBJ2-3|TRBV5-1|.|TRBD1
CASSLGQVGLFAQYF
TGCGCCAGCAGCCTAGGACAGGTTGGTCTCTTCGCGCAGTATTTT
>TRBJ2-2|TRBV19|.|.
CASMKGTNTGELFF
TGTGCCAGTATGAAGGGGACTAACACCGGGGAGCTGTTTTTT
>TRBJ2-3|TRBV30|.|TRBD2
CAWASGGAADTQYF
TGTGCCTGGGCTAGCGGGGGGGCCGCAGATACGCAGTATTTT
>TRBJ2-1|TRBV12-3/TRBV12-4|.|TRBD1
CASRQNRGLGQFF
TGTGCCAGCAGGCAAAACAGGGGTTTAGGGCAGTTCTTC
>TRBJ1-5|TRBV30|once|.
CAWSVQGVSDQPQHF
TGTGCCTGGAGTGTACAGGGAGTTAGCGATCAGCCCCAGCATTTT
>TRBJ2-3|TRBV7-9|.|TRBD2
CASSQGGLATDTQYF
TGTGCCAGCAGCCAAGGAGGACTAGCGACCGATACGCAGTATTTT
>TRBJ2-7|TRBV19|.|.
CASSSSPPYEQYF
TGTGCCAGTAGTAGTTCTCCCCCCTACGAGCAGTACTTC
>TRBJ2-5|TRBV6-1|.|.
CASSDPRTTQETQYF
TGTGCCAGCAGTGATCCCCGGACTACCCAAGAGACCCAGTACTTC
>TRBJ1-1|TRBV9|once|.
CASSVGGHPVNTEAFF
TGTGCCAGCAGCGTAGGCGGCCACCCAGTGAACACTGAAGCTTTCTTT